Listed below are T cell receptor beta chains from one sample, sequenced in a study of CD8 T cells in Susac syndrome. TCRdb analysed the immunoSEQ multiplex PCR reads with MiXCR anew, one entry per CDR3 protein. Altogether fewer than 200,000 distinct CDR3 sequences are present, less than 95% being singletons, with the ten largest covering 0.085% to 0.12%. Sequenced: CD4+ T cells from PBMCs. These receptors were taken from a human donor in good health. Both conserved end residues are part of each CDR3. Each record gives: D gene, V gene, clone size, J gene, CDR3 length, CDR3 DNA, CDR3 protein. D genes are given only for firm matches. Clone size is shown for a subset of rows, as once, few, many or a class of expanded clone.

d_gene: -; v_gene: TRBV5-1; abundance: -; j_gene: TRBJ1-1; len: 14; CDR3nt: TGCGCCAGCAGCCCCCTCTACAGGGAAGGGGAAGCTTTCTTT; CDR3aa: CASSPLYREGEAFF
d_gene: -; v_gene: TRBV19; abundance: few; j_gene: TRBJ1-5; len: 13; CDR3nt: TGTGCCAGTAGGACAGGAGACAATCAGCCCCAGCATTTT; CDR3aa: CASRTGDNQPQHF
d_gene: -; v_gene: TRBV29-1; abundance: -; j_gene: TRBJ1-1; len: 11; CDR3nt: TGCAGCGTTGTCCGGTTACCTGAAGCTTTCTTT; CDR3aa: CSVVRLPEAFF
d_gene: TRBD1; v_gene: TRBV27; abundance: -; j_gene: TRBJ1-1; len: 14; CDR3nt: TGTGCCAGCAGGCAGAGACAGGGTCGGACTGAAGCTTTCTTT; CDR3aa: CASRQRQGRTEAFF
d_gene: -; v_gene: TRBV9; abundance: -; j_gene: TRBJ2-3; len: 13; CDR3nt: TGTGCCAGCAGCCCCTTTGTGGCAGATACGCAGTATTTT; CDR3aa: CASSPFVADTQYF
d_gene: TRBD1; v_gene: TRBV3-1; abundance: -; j_gene: TRBJ2-7; len: 14; CDR3nt: TGTGCCAGCAGCCGCAGGGACAGGGCCTTGGAGCAGTACTTC; CDR3aa: CASSRRDRALEQYF
d_gene: TRBD2; v_gene: TRBV6-5; abundance: -; j_gene: TRBJ2-7; len: 17; CDR3nt: TGTGCCAGCAGTTACACCCGAGCGGGAGGGCCCACCTACGAGCAGTACTTC; CDR3aa: CASSYTRAGGPTYEQYF
d_gene: TRBD1; v_gene: TRBV29-1; abundance: -; j_gene: TRBJ2-7; len: 14; CDR3nt: TGCAGCGTGGAAGGAAGTCAGGGGGCGCGGGAGCAGTACTTC; CDR3aa: CSVEGSQGAREQYF
d_gene: TRBD1; v_gene: TRBV5-1; abundance: few; j_gene: TRBJ2-7; len: 14; CDR3nt: TGCGCCAGCAGCTTCACAGGGGTGGATAACGAGCAGTACTTC; CDR3aa: CASSFTGVDNEQYF
d_gene: TRBD1; v_gene: TRBV19; abundance: -; j_gene: TRBJ2-3; len: 15; CDR3nt: TGTGCCAGTAGTAACAGGGGGCGAGACACAGATACGCAGTATTTT; CDR3aa: CASSNRGRDTDTQYF
d_gene: TRBD1; v_gene: TRBV24-1; abundance: -; j_gene: TRBJ2-7; len: 14; CDR3nt: TGTGCCACCAGTGAGCCGGGACAGGTTAACGAGCAGTACTTC; CDR3aa: CATSEPGQVNEQYF
d_gene: -; v_gene: TRBV28; abundance: -; j_gene: TRBJ2-1; len: 12; CDR3nt: TGTGCCAGCAGTTTGTCCTACAATGAGCAGTTCTTC; CDR3aa: CASSLSYNEQFF
d_gene: TRBD2; v_gene: TRBV27; abundance: -; j_gene: TRBJ2-3; len: 14; CDR3nt: TGTGCCAGTTTTAGCGGGAGGTACACAGATACGCAGTATTTT; CDR3aa: CASFSGRYTDTQYF
d_gene: -; v_gene: TRBV20-1; abundance: -; j_gene: TRBJ1-2; len: 14; CDR3nt: TGCAGTGCTAGGAACCAGCCTGGGGGGCATGGCTACACCTTC; CDR3aa: CSARNQPGGHGYTF
d_gene: -; v_gene: TRBV7-9; abundance: -; j_gene: TRBJ2-3; len: 13; CDR3nt: TGTGCCAGCAGCTTAGAGAGCATAGATACGCAGTATTTT; CDR3aa: CASSLESIDTQYF
d_gene: TRBD1; v_gene: TRBV3-1; abundance: -; j_gene: TRBJ2-1; len: 15; CDR3nt: TGTGCCAGCAGACAGGGACAGACGACCTACAATGAGCAGTTCTTC; CDR3aa: CASRQGQTTYNEQFF
d_gene: TRBD1; v_gene: TRBV28; abundance: -; j_gene: TRBJ2-5; len: 12; CDR3nt: TGTGCCAGCAGCCAGGGGGCAGAGACCCAGTACTTC; CDR3aa: CASSQGAETQYF
d_gene: TRBD1; v_gene: TRBV29-1; abundance: -; j_gene: TRBJ1-2; len: 14; CDR3nt: TGCAGCGTTGTATGGACAGGGACCTTCTATGGCTACACCTTC; CDR3aa: CSVVWTGTFYGYTF
d_gene: TRBD2; v_gene: TRBV3-1; abundance: -; j_gene: TRBJ2-3; len: 16; CDR3nt: TGTGCCAGCAGCCTCCGCGGTAGCGGGAGAGCAGATACGCAGTATTTT; CDR3aa: CASSLRGSGRADTQYF
d_gene: TRBD1; v_gene: TRBV12-3/TRBV12-4; abundance: -; j_gene: TRBJ2-7; len: 15; CDR3nt: TGTGCCAGCAGTCCCCAGGCAGGGGGTATTGGCGAGCAGTACTTC; CDR3aa: CASSPQAGGIGEQYF
d_gene: -; v_gene: TRBV7-7; abundance: -; j_gene: TRBJ2-5; len: 15; CDR3nt: TGTGCCAGCAGCTTAGCGGTGGGGGGCCAAGAGACCCAGTACTTC; CDR3aa: CASSLAVGGQETQYF
d_gene: TRBD1; v_gene: TRBV12-3/TRBV12-4; abundance: -; j_gene: TRBJ1-2; len: 15; CDR3nt: TGTGCCAGCAGTCCATCCGTAGACAGGGCCTATGGCTACACCTTC; CDR3aa: CASSPSVDRAYGYTF
d_gene: TRBD2; v_gene: TRBV5-4; abundance: -; j_gene: TRBJ2-6; len: 17; CDR3nt: TGTGCCAGCAGCTTTAGCGGGAGGCGGACCGGGGCCAACGTCCTGACTTTC; CDR3aa: CASSFSGRRTGANVLTF
d_gene: -; v_gene: TRBV19; abundance: -; j_gene: TRBJ1-1; len: 12; CDR3nt: TGTGCCAGTAGTATCGACCGATTTGAAGCTTTCTTT; CDR3aa: CASSIDRFEAFF
d_gene: -; v_gene: TRBV28; abundance: -; j_gene: TRBJ2-1; len: 10; CDR3nt: TGTGCCTCTTACGGCAATGAGCAGTTCTTC; CDR3aa: CASYGNEQFF
d_gene: -; v_gene: TRBV15; abundance: -; j_gene: TRBJ2-7; len: 14; CDR3nt: TGTGCCACCAGCAGACCTATAAGGAACTACGAGCAGTACTTC; CDR3aa: CATSRPIRNYEQYF
d_gene: -; v_gene: TRBV12-3/TRBV12-4; abundance: once; j_gene: TRBJ1-1; len: 14; CDR3nt: TGTGCCAGCAGTTTATCCCCCAGCAGGACTGAAGCTTTCTTT; CDR3aa: CASSLSPSRTEAFF
d_gene: TRBD2; v_gene: TRBV20-1; abundance: -; j_gene: TRBJ2-3; len: 14; CDR3nt: TGCAGTGCTCCGCTAGCGGGAGGGCCAGATACGCAGTATTTT; CDR3aa: CSAPLAGGPDTQYF
d_gene: -; v_gene: TRBV30; abundance: -; j_gene: TRBJ2-7; len: 12; CDR3nt: TGTGCCTGGAGTGTACTCCGCTACGAGCAGTACTTC; CDR3aa: CAWSVLRYEQYF
d_gene: -; v_gene: TRBV20-1; abundance: -; j_gene: TRBJ2-3; len: 13; CDR3nt: TGCAGTGCTCCGTTTTCGGGTGGAGATACGCAGTATTTT; CDR3aa: CSAPFSGGDTQYF
d_gene: -; v_gene: TRBV30; abundance: once; j_gene: TRBJ1-4; len: 13; CDR3nt: TGTGCCTGGAGTGGGGTGGTGCGTGAAAAACTGTTTTTT; CDR3aa: CAWSGVVREKLFF
d_gene: -; v_gene: TRBV19; abundance: -; j_gene: TRBJ1-5; len: 11; CDR3nt: TGTGCCAGTAGTATCGCACGGACCCAGCATTTT; CDR3aa: CASSIARTQHF
d_gene: TRBD1; v_gene: TRBV20-1; abundance: once; j_gene: TRBJ2-3; len: 18; CDR3nt: TGCAGTGCTAGCTCGATTCCGGGACAGGGGCTTATCACAGATACGCAGTATTTT; CDR3aa: CSASSIPGQGLITDTQYF
d_gene: TRBD1; v_gene: TRBV7-3; abundance: -; j_gene: TRBJ2-1; len: 15; CDR3nt: TGTGCCAGCAGCTTAGGACAGGGGGCGACAAGTGAGCAGTTCTTC; CDR3aa: CASSLGQGATSEQFF
d_gene: TRBD1; v_gene: TRBV30; abundance: -; j_gene: TRBJ1-4; len: 13; CDR3nt: TGTGCCTGGAACCCGGGACAGTATGAAAAACTGTTTTTT; CDR3aa: CAWNPGQYEKLFF
d_gene: TRBD2; v_gene: TRBV20-1; abundance: -; j_gene: TRBJ2-3; len: 14; CDR3nt: TGCAGTGTCTTAGCGGGAGGGCCTACAGATACGCAGTATTTT; CDR3aa: CSVLAGGPTDTQYF
d_gene: -; v_gene: TRBV27; abundance: -; j_gene: TRBJ1-4; len: 13; CDR3nt: TGTGCCAGCAGTTATACAACTAATGAAAAACTGTTTTTT; CDR3aa: CASSYTTNEKLFF
d_gene: TRBD2; v_gene: TRBV27; abundance: once; j_gene: TRBJ2-5; len: 13; CDR3nt: TGTGCCAGCAGTCGGACTAGACAAGAGACCCAGTACTTC; CDR3aa: CASSRTRQETQYF
d_gene: -; v_gene: TRBV10-3; abundance: -; j_gene: TRBJ1-2; len: 12; CDR3nt: TGTGCCATCAGTGAGCCCGGTTCCGGCTACACCTTC; CDR3aa: CAISEPGSGYTF
d_gene: -; v_gene: TRBV5-6; abundance: -; j_gene: TRBJ1-2; len: 16; CDR3nt: TGTGCCAGCAGCACCGTACGAACATCTGTCAGCTATGGCTACACCTTC; CDR3aa: CASSTVRTSVSYGYTF
d_gene: TRBD2; v_gene: TRBV29-1; abundance: -; j_gene: TRBJ2-7; len: 13; CDR3nt: TGCAGCGTTGTCGGGACTAGCGCTTACGAGCAGTACTTC; CDR3aa: CSVVGTSAYEQYF
d_gene: -; v_gene: TRBV20-1; abundance: -; j_gene: TRBJ2-5; len: 14; CDR3nt: TGCAGTGCTGGACCTACAGGGTGGAAAGAGACCCAGTACTTC; CDR3aa: CSAGPTGWKETQYF
d_gene: -; v_gene: TRBV12-3/TRBV12-4; abundance: -; j_gene: TRBJ1-5; len: 12; CDR3nt: TGTGCCAGCAGTCCCGGAGATCAGCCCCAGCATTTT; CDR3aa: CASSPGDQPQHF
d_gene: -; v_gene: TRBV9; abundance: -; j_gene: TRBJ1-2; len: 16; CDR3nt: TGTGCCAGCAGCGTAGAAGGACAGCCCCTTACCTATGGCTACACCTTC; CDR3aa: CASSVEGQPLTYGYTF
d_gene: -; v_gene: TRBV2; abundance: -; j_gene: TRBJ2-1; len: 11; CDR3nt: TGTGCCAGCAGTGACGAGGGTGAGCAGTTCTTC; CDR3aa: CASSDEGEQFF
d_gene: -; v_gene: TRBV7-8; abundance: once; j_gene: TRBJ2-1; len: 14; CDR3nt: TGTGCCAGCAGGGCGGGACCGCTGTGGAATGAGCAGTTCTTC; CDR3aa: CASRAGPLWNEQFF
d_gene: TRBD2; v_gene: TRBV30; abundance: few; j_gene: TRBJ2-3; len: 11; CDR3nt: TGTGCCTGGACTAGCGGGACTGCGCAGTATTTT; CDR3aa: CAWTSGTAQYF
d_gene: TRBD1; v_gene: TRBV27; abundance: -; j_gene: TRBJ2-7; len: 16; CDR3nt: TGTGCCAGCAGTTTATCTAACAGGGGGAGTTCCTACGAGCAGTACTTC; CDR3aa: CASSLSNRGSSYEQYF
d_gene: -; v_gene: TRBV18; abundance: -; j_gene: TRBJ2-7; len: 14; CDR3nt: TGTGCCAGCTCACCTGAGGTCGAAGGGCCCGAGCAGTACTTC; CDR3aa: CASSPEVEGPEQYF
d_gene: -; v_gene: TRBV5-6; abundance: few; j_gene: TRBJ2-7; len: 13; CDR3nt: TGTGCCAGCAGCTTGGACCTCTCCTACGAGCAGTACTTC; CDR3aa: CASSLDLSYEQYF
d_gene: TRBD2; v_gene: TRBV29-1; abundance: -; j_gene: TRBJ2-3; len: 16; CDR3nt: TGCAGCGTTCTCGAGGGGGCGGGAGGGCCGTCAGATACGCAGTATTTT; CDR3aa: CSVLEGAGGPSDTQYF
d_gene: -; v_gene: TRBV30; abundance: -; j_gene: TRBJ2-5; len: 13; CDR3nt: TGTGCCTGGAGCAGGCAGGGTCAAGAGACCCAGTACTTC; CDR3aa: CAWSRQGQETQYF
d_gene: TRBD2; v_gene: TRBV19; abundance: once; j_gene: TRBJ2-2; len: 14; CDR3nt: TGTGCCAGCCGGGAGGGTCCGAACACCGGGGAGCTGTTTTTT; CDR3aa: CASREGPNTGELFF